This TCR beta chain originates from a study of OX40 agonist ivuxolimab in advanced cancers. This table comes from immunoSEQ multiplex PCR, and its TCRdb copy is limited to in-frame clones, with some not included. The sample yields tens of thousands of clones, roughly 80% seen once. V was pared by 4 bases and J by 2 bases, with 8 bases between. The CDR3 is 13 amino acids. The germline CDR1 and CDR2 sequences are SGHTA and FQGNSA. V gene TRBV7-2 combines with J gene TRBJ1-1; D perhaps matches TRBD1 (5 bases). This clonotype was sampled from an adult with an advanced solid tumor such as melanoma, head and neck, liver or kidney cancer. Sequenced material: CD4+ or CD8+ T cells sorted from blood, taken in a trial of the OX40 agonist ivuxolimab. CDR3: CASSWDHNTEAFF. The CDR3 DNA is TGTGCCAGCAGCTGGGACCATAACACTGAAGCTTTCTTT.